This TCR beta chain was sequenced during a study of blood T cell repertoires in COVID-19. About the research overall: Acute and convalescent COVID-19 samples came from the United States, Italy and Spain.

Under the authors' procedure: Reference gene primers were amplified, and this amplification served to estimate nucleated cell counts. Assay: immunoSEQ multiplex PCR; the TCRdb copy retains only in-frame clones and omits some. V and J calls and clone size follow that table, whereas D and trimming were derived from the DNA. The data contain about 290,000 clones, approximately 89% of them seen just once; the ten biggest clones take up roughly 10%. About this clone: In the same sample, other DNA sequences code for this CDR3.

The length of the CDR3 is 15 residues. With 2 bases clipped from V and 6 bases from J, the junction kept 3 bases outside the gene matches. Germline CDR1 KGHDR, CDR2 SFDVKD. Followed longitudinally, the Seattle patients had been enrolled during active infection. This chain connects TRBV24-1 to TRBJ1-4; 9 bases map to TRBD1. The sequence derives from a woman aged 25 to 39 with COVID-19, enrolled during active disease. The sample consisted of peripheral blood. The CDR3 loop reads CATSDSGQGDEKLFF. The CDR3 nucleotides are TGTGCCACCAGTGATTCGGGACAGGGAGATGAAAAACTGTTTTTT.